Below, 24 T cell receptor beta chains from the same sample are listed, as sequenced in a study of blood T cell repertoires in COVID-19. Libraries were prepared by immunoSEQ multiplex PCR; TCRdb keeps only in-frame clonotypes and omits some of them. The profile shows about 250,000 clones, roughly nine tenths of them singletons. Sample: PBMCs or T cells enriched from blood (not recorded which). The receptors were gathered from a woman aged 45 to 65 who had recovered from COVID-19.

The chain joins TRBV29-1 to TRBJ2-1; 7 bases agree with TRBD2. Germline lookup yields CDR1 SQVTM and CDR2 ANQGSEA. The CDR3 has 12 amino acids. J was trimmed by 2 bases and V by 7 bases; bases with no gene match: 2. In DNA form, the CDR3 reads TGCAGCGCTAGCGGAACCTACAATGAGCAGTTCTTC. Translated: CSASGTYNEQFF.

The chain uses TRBV30 and TRBJ1-5; D not certain. CDR1 is GTSNPN, CDR2 SVGIG, per germline (reference sequence). The CDR3 extends over 15 amino acids. V gave up 2 bases and J gave up 6 bases, with 17 bases separating them. The CDR3 coding sequence is TGTGCCTGGAGTAAGCTAGACGGGGATATTCAGCCCCAGCATTTT. Amino acid sequence: CAWSKLDGDIQPQHF.

The V gene is TRBV7-9, the J gene TRBJ1-4, with D possibly matching TRBD1 (5 bases). In germline, CDR1 is SEHNR, CDR2 FQNEAQ (reference sequence). Trimming removed 2 bases at V and 7 bases at J, with 17 bases between. The CDR3 length is 16 residues. CDR3 region: CASSLISGARGEKLFF. The CDR3 coding sequence is TGTGCCAGCAGCTTAATCAGCGGGGCAAGAGGTGAAAAACTGTTTTTT.

V and J are TRBV7-2 and TRBJ1-1; a possible D gene is TRBD1 (6 bases). Germline CDR1 SGHTA, CDR2 FQGNSA. V lost 5 bases and J lost 4, with 17 bases in between. The length of the CDR3 is 15 residues. This chain's CDR3 is CASSLLAGAITEAFF. The CDR3 nucleotides read TGTGCCAGCAGCCTACTTGCAGGGGCGATCACTGAAGCTTTCTTT.

This clone was counted once. The J gene is TRBJ1-5, the V gene TRBV15; 7 bases line up with TRBD1. From germline, CDR1 is LNHNV and CDR2 YYDKDF (reference sequence). The J segment lost 7 bases and the V segment lost 4 bases, leaving 19 bases of the junction unmatched. The CDR3 contains 18 residues. The DNA of the CDR3 is TGTGCCACCAGCAAAGGCACCCCGGGACAGTTTCTTCTACAGCCCCAGCATTTT. Protein product: CATSKGTPGQFLLQPQHF.

The chain couples TRBV28 to TRBJ1-4, with TRBD1 matching 10 bases. V was clipped by 5 bases and J by 7 bases; unmatched bases: 7. This CDR3 spans 15 amino acids. Germline V gives CDR1 MDHEN, CDR2 SYDVKM. CDR3 amino acids: CASSTPGQGSEKLFF. The CDR3, as DNA: TGTGCCAGCAGTACACCGGGACAGGGGTCTGAAAAACTGTTTTTT.

The rearrangement uses TRBV4-2 and TRBJ1-5; TRBD1 might be the D (6 bases). The CDR3 totals 17 residues. V lost 0 bases, J lost 0 bases, and 12 bases lay in between. Looked up from germline, CDR1 is LGHNA and CDR2 is YNFKEQ. CDR3 in DNA: TGTGCCAGCAGCCAAGAACAGGGTGTCTTTAGCAATCAGCCCCAGCATTTT. This translates into CASSQEQGVFSNQPQHF.

J is TRBJ2-2 and V is TRBV14; 8 bases match TRBD1. The J segment lost 5 bases and the V segment lost 4 bases, leaving 9 bases of the junction unmatched. This CDR3 comprises 16 residues. The germline gives CDR1 SGHDN, CDR2 FVKESK. The CDR3 DNA is TGTGCCAGCAGCCCGCTCGGGACAGGTTATACCGGGGAGCTGTTTTTT. Translated, it gives CASSPLGTGYTGELFF.

The rearrangement uses TRBV20-1 and TRBJ2-1, with TRBD2 matching 10 bases. The V gene end was trimmed by 3 bases and the J gene end by 0 bases; junction bases not matched to a gene: 5. CDR3 length: 16 amino acids. Germline V gene data show CDR1 as DFQATT and CDR2 as SNEGSKA (reference sequence). CDR3 DNA sequence: TGCAGTGCTAGTAGGAGCGGGAGGGCCTCCTACAATGAGCAGTTCTTC. The encoded protein is CSASRSGRASYNEQFF.

The count of this clone is one. The chain is built from TRBV7-9 and TRBJ1-1; TRBD1 is a possible D gene (5 bases). The CDR3 is 14 amino acids. Trimming shortened V by 1 base and J by 6 bases, and 12 bases separated the two germline ends. Germline V gene data show CDR1 as SEHNR and CDR2 as FQNEAQ (reference sequence). CDR3 nucleotides: TGTGCCAGCAGCTTAGGAGTTACAGGAGCTGAAGCTTTCTTT. This sequence encodes CASSLGVTGAEAFF.

This chain uses TRBV6-5 with TRBJ1-2; no firm D call. Germline V lookup: CDR1 MNHEY, CDR2 SVGAGI. Trimming cost V 0 bases and J 11 bases, with 13 bases left between them. The CDR3 has 13 residues. The CDR3 loop is CASSYSNQASYTF. The CDR3 region has the DNA TGTGCCAGCAGTTACTCGAACCAGGCCTCGTACACCTTC.

The chain carries TRBV2 and TRBJ2-1; the D gene is possibly TRBD1 (6 bases). This CDR3 is built from 14 residues. CDR1 and CDR2 from the germline V gene are SNHLY and FYNNEI. V was shortened by 9 bases and J by 5 bases, with 17 bases between the two germline ends. CDR3 DNA sequence: TGTGCCAGTACGGGACACGGGAAGGACAATGAGCAGTTCTTC. Translation: CASTGHGKDNEQFF.

This chain connects TRBV4-3 to TRBJ1-1; D might be TRBD1 (5 bases). The CDR3 runs 15 residues. Deletions cut 1 base from V and 0 bases from J, with 9 bases between. CDR1 and CDR2 (germline): LGHNA, YSLEER. CDR3 in DNA: TGCGCCAGCAGCCAAGTAAACAGGCTGAACACTGAAGCTTTCTTT. Its protein is CASSQVNRLNTEAFF.

The chain has TRBV7-3 and TRBJ2-1; 10 positions match TRBD2. J lost 7 bases, V lost 5 bases, and 11 bases had no gene match. The CDR3 has 16 residues. The germline gives CDR1 SGHTA, CDR2 FQGTGA. The CDR3 region has the DNA TGTGCCAGCAGCCCCCAGCTACTAGCGGGGAAGAATGAGCAGTTCTTC. It translates to CASSPQLLAGKNEQFF.

The J gene is TRBJ1-3, the V gene TRBV24-1; D might be TRBD1 (6 bases). Germline CDR1 is KGHDR and CDR2 is SFDVKD. V dropped 2 bases and J dropped 2 bases, with 6 bases sitting between them. This CDR3 is built from 14 residues. CDR3: CATSDSGAGNTIYF. CDR3 DNA sequence: TGTGCCACCAGTGATTCAGGGGCTGGAAACACCATATATTTT.

The chain recombines TRBV30 with TRBJ1-5, with D perhaps matching TRBD1 (6 bases). V dropped 3 bases and J dropped 6 bases, with 21 bases sitting between them. Germline lookup yields CDR1 GTSNPN and CDR2 SVGIG (reference sequence). The CDR3 has 16 amino acids. The DNA of the CDR3 is TGTGCCTGGAGCGTTAGGGGGGGCGCTTCGGCTCAGCCCCAGCATTTT. The encoded protein is CAWSVRGGASAQPQHF. Using reference TRBV30 and TRBJ1-5 for the parts outside the CDR3, the full variable domain is SQTIHQWPATLVQPVGSPLSLECTVEGTSNPNLYWYRQAAGRGLQLLFYSVGIGQISSEVPQNLSASRPQDRQFILSSKKLLLSDSGFYLCAWSVRGGASAQPQHFGDGTRLSIL.

The genes are TRBV20-1 and TRBJ1-6, with TRBD1 matching 9 bases. Unmatched junction bases numbered 7, after V lost 3 bases and J lost 10 bases. Germline CDR1 and CDR2: DFQATT and SNEGSKA (reference sequence). This CDR3 comprises 14 residues. CDR3 region: CSASSGTGMSPLHF. The CDR3 coding sequence is TGCAGTGCTAGTTCGGGGACAGGGATGTCACCCCTCCACTTT.

CDR3 residues: CAIRDRDGYGYTF. The CDR3 bases are TGTGCCATCAGGGACAGGGACGGCTATGGCTACACCTTC. The rearrangement joins TRBV10-3 to TRBJ1-2; 8 bases are shared with TRBD1. Germline V gives CDR1 ENHRY, CDR2 SYGVKD. Losses at the gene ends were 6 bases for V and 4 bases for J; bases not matched to a gene: 4. The CDR3 extends over 13 amino acids.

The gene calls are TRBV19 and TRBJ1-2; 8 bases are a match to TRBD1. CDR1 LNHDA and CDR2 SQIVND come from the germline V gene (reference sequence). The CDR3 loop spans 19 amino acids. The J segment lost 3 bases and the V segment lost 3 bases, leaving 18 bases of the junction unmatched. CDR3 residues: CASSIPLGRGPQGDYGYTF. The CDR3 nucleotides are TGTGCCAGTAGTATTCCCCTCGGCAGGGGGCCACAGGGAGACTATGGCTACACCTTC.

The chain is built from TRBV28 and TRBJ2-7, with 10 positions matching TRBD1. The CDR3 is made up of 16 amino acids. The ends lost 4 bases at V and 7 bases at J; junction bases unmatched: 13. Germline CDR1 reads MDHEN; CDR2 reads SYDVKM. In nucleotides, the CDR3 is TGTGCCAGCAGTTCAATGACAGGGGGCGCATTCAGAGAGCAGTACTTC. It is translated as CASSSMTGGAFREQYF. Variable domain in full (rest from reference TRBV28 and TRBJ2-7): DVKVTQSSRYLVKRTGEKVFLECVQDMDHENMFWYRQDPGLGLRLIYFSYDVKMKEKGDIPEGYSVSREKKERFSLILESASTNQTSMYLCASSSMTGGAFREQYFGPGTRLTVT.

The V and J genes are TRBV7-9 and TRBJ2-3; D might be TRBD1 (6 bases). Deletions cut 5 bases from V and 2 bases from J, with 17 bases between. This CDR3 is 16 amino acids long. Germline CDR1 and CDR2: SEHNR and FQNEAQ (reference sequence). This CDR3 reads CASSPGHLGATDTQYF. CDR3 nucleotide sequence: TGTGCCAGCAGCCCGGGACACCTCGGGGCCACAGATACGCAGTATTTT.

CDR3 amino acids: CASSPMGASAGELFF. CDR3 in DNA: TGTGCCAGCAGCCCGATGGGGGCTTCTGCCGGGGAGCTGTTTTTT. This chain links TRBV9 with TRBJ2-2; tentative D call: TRBD1 (6 bases). The CDR3 has 15 amino acids. Between the trimmed V and J ends, which lost 4 bases and 6 bases, there was a span of 16 bases. Germline V gene lookup returns CDR1 SGDLS and CDR2 YYNGEE.

The chain uses TRBV6-5 and TRBJ1-4, with 7 bases matching TRBD1. Germline loops: CDR1 MNHEY, CDR2 SVGAGI. Trimming removed 10 bases from V and 5 bases from J; junction bases left unmatched: 10. The CDR3 length is 14 residues. The CDR3 sequence: CATGVRDSNEKLFF. CDR3 sequence (DNA): TGTGCCACCGGGGTGCGGGACAGCAATGAAAAACTGTTTTTT.

The chain joins TRBV4-1 to TRBJ2-1, with 11 bases lining up with TRBD2. V was pared by 0 bases and J by 1 base, with 8 bases of the junction left unmatched. CDR1 is MGHRA, CDR2 YSYEKL, per germline. The CDR3 extends over 19 amino acids. CDR3 in DNA: TGCGCCAGCAGCCAAGATCTTTACAGACTAGCGGGATCCTACAATGAGCAGTTCTTC. This codes for CASSQDLYRLAGSYNEQFF.